This T cell receptor (beta chain) was documented in a study of human T cells and chemical hapten exposure. Trimming removed 6 bases at V and 1 base at J, with 11 bases between. In germline, CDR1 is MDHEN, CDR2 SYDVKM. The CDR3 is 14 residues long. TCRdb re-called the RACE reads through MiXCR, storing one row per CDR3 protein. The table shows about 39,000 distinct CDR3 sequences, with about 13% occurring only once. This clonotype occurred a few times. Time point: patch test 3, about 24 weeks after DPC sensitization. Documented treatment: therapeutic diphenylcyclopropenone sensitization with weekly scalp DPC. The study extracted total RNA from unfractionated whole blood.

Material: whole blood, obtained in connection with sensitization to the hapten diphenylcyclopropenone (DPC). This TCR was sampled from a woman in her thirties or forties with alopecia areata. Some clones in this sample may be carry-over from other donors' samples. The genes are TRBV28 and TRBJ2-3; D remains ambiguous. CDR3 region: CASRQGPGTDTQYF. As DNA, the CDR3 is TGTGCCAGCAGACAAGGCCCGGGCACAGATACGCAGTATTTT.